The TCR beta chain under discussion was sequenced for a study of post-analysis software for immune sequencing data. Study at large: The study covered relapsing-remitting, secondary progressive and progressive-relapsing courses of multiple sclerosis. Notes on the study in general: With TRBV5-6, TRBV5-1 and TRBV20-1 included, five TRBV segments were more frequent in patients than in controls. Among multiple sclerosis patients, normalized Chao1 diversity was significantly below that of controls.

The TCR beta cDNA libraries contained unique molecular identifiers. TCRdb analysed the PCR reads with MiXCR anew, one entry per CDR3 protein. The sample consists of 700,000 to 800,000 distinct CDR3 sequences, roughly 29% of them appearing once. Worth noting for this clonotype: Its antigen is not known.

The CDR3 spans 18 residues. Germline V gene sequence: CDR1 SGHRS, CDR2 YFSETQ. V was cut by 0 bases and J by 3 bases, with 22 bases left in between. The material sequenced was blood. The sequence derives from a girl aged 10 to 17 with multiple sclerosis. The chain links TRBV5-1 to TRBJ2-7; D assignment may be TRBD1 or TRBD2 (6 bases each). DNA of the CDR3: TGCGCCAGCAGCTTGGGACCGGCGGGGACGGGGGCGAACTACGAGCAGTACTTC. This gives the protein CASSLGPAGTGANYEQYF.